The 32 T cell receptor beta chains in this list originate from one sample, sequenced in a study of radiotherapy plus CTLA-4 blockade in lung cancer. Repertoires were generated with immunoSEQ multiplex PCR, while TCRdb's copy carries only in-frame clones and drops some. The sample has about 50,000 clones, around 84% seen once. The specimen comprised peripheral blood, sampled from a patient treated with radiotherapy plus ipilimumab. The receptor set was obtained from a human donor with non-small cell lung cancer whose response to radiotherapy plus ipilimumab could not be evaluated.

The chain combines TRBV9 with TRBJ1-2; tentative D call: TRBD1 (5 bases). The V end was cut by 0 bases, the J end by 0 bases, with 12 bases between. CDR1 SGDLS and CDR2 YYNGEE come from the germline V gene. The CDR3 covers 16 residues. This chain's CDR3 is CASSVETDKPNYGYTF. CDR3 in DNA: TGTGCCAGCAGCGTAGAGACGGACAAACCTAACTATGGCTACACCTTC.

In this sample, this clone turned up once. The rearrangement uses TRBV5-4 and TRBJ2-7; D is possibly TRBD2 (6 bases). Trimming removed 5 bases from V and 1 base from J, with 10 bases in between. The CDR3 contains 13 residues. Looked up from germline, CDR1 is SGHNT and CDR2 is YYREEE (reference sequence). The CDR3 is CASSISGSYEQYF. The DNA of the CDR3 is TGTGCCAGCAGTATAAGCGGGTCCTACGAGCAGTACTTC.

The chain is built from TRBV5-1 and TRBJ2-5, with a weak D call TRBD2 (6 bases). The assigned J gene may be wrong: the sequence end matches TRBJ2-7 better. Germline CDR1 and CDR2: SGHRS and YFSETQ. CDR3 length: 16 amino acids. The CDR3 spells CASSLAVAESMYEQYF. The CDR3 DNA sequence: TGCGCCAGCAGCTTGGCGGTAGCGGAGTCTATGTACGAGCAGTACTTC.

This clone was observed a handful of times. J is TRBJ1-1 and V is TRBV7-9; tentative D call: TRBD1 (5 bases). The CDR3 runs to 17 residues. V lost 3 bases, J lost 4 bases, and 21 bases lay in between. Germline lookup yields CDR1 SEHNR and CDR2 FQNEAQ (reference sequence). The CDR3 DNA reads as TGTGCCAGCAGCTTCCACGGGGGGATTACGCGAGGCACTGAAGCTTTCTTT. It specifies CASSFHGGITRGTEAFF.

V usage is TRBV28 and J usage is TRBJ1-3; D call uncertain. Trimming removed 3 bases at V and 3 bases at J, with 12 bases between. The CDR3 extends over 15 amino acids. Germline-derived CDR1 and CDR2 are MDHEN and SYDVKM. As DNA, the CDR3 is TGTGCCAGCAGTTTGGGTGCGGCCCGTGGAAACACCATATATTTT. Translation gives CASSLGAARGNTIYF. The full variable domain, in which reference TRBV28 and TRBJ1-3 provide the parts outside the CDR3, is DVKVTQSSRYLVKRTGEKVFLECVQDMDHENMFWYRQDPGLGLRLIYFSYDVKMKEKGDIPEGYSVSREKKERFSLILESASTNQTSMYLCASSLGAARGNTIYFGEGSWLTVV.

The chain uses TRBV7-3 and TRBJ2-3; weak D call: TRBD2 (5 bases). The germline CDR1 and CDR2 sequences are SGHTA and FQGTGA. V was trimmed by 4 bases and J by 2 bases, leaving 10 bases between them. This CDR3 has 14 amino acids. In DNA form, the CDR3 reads TGTGCCAGCAGCTACGGACTTACCACAGATACGCAGTATTTT. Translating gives CASSYGLTTDTQYF.

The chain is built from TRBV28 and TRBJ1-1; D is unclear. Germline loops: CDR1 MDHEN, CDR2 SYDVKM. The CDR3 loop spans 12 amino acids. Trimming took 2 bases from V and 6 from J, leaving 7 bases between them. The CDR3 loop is CASSLVASEAFF. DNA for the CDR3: TGTGCCAGCAGTTTAGTAGCCTCTGAAGCTTTCTTT. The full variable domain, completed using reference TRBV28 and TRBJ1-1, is DVKVTQSSRYLVKRTGEKVFLECVQDMDHENMFWYRQDPGLGLRLIYFSYDVKMKEKGDIPEGYSVSREKKERFSLILESASTNQTSMYLCASSLVASEAFFGQGTRLTVV.

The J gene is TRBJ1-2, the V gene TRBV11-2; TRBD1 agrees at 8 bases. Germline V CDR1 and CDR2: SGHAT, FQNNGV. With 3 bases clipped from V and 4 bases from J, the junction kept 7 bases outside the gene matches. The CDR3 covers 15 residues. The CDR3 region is CASSFRDRSFYGYTF. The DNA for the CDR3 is TGTGCCAGCAGCTTCCGGGACAGGAGCTTCTATGGCTACACCTTC.

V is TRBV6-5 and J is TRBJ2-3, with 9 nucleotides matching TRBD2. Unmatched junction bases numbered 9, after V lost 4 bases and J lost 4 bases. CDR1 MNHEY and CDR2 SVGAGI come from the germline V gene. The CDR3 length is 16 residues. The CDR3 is CASSWDSGSMSDTQYF. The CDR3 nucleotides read TGTGCCAGCAGTTGGGATAGCGGGAGTATGTCAGATACGCAGTATTTT.

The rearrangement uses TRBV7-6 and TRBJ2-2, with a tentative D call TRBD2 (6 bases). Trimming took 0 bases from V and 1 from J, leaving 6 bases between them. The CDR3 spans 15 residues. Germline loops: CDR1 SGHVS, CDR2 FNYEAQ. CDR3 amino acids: CASSLAGGNTGELFF. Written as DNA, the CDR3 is TGTGCCAGCAGCTTAGCGGGGGGGAACACCGGGGAGCTGTTTTTT.

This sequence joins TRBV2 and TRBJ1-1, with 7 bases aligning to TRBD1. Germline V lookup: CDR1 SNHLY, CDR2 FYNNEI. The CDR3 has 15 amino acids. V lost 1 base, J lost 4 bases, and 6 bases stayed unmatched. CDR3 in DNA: TGTGCCAGCAGTGAAGGACAGGGAATCAGCACTGAAGCTTTCTTT. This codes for CASSEGQGISTEAFF.

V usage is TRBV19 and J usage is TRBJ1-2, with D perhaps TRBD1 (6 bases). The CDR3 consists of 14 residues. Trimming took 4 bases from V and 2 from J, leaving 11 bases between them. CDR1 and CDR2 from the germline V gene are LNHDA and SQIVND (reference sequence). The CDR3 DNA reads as TGTGCCAGTAGTACCGGACAGATCAACTATGGCTACACCTTC. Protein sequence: CASSTGQINYGYTF.

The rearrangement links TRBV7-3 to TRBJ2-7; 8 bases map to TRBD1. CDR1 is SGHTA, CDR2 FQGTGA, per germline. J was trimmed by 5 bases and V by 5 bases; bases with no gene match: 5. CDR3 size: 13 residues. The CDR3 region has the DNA TGTGCCAGCAGCGCTACAGGGGGGAACGAGCAGTACTTC. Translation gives CASSATGGNEQYF. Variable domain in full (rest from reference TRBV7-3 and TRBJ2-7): GAGVSQTPSNKVTEKGKYVELRCDPISGHTALYWYRQSLGQGPEFLIYFQGTGAADDSGLPNDRFFAVRPEGSVSTLKIQRTERGDSAVYLCASSATGGNEQYFGPGTRLTVT.

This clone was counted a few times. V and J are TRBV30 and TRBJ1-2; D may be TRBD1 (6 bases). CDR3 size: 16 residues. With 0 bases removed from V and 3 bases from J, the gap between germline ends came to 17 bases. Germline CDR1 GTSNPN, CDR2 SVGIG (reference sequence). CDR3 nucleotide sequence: TGTGCCTGGAGTGTACTCCGGGGGGGGGCTTACTATGGCTACACCTTC. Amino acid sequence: CAWSVLRGGAYYGYTF.

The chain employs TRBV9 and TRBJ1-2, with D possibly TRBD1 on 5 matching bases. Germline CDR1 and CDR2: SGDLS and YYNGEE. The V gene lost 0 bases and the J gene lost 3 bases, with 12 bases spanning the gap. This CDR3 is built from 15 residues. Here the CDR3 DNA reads TGTGCCAGCAGCGTAGCTGGCGGGGCGGACTATGGCTACACCTTC. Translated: CASSVAGGADYGYTF.

The CDR3 DNA reads as TGTGCCAGCAGATGGACAGCTAACTATGGCTACACCTTC. It yields the protein CASRWTANYGYTF. This chain joins TRBV28 and TRBJ1-2; the D gene is possibly TRBD1 (6 bases). Trimming took 6 bases from V and 0 from J, leaving 8 bases between them. This CDR3 has 13 residues. Per the germline V gene, CDR1 is MDHEN and CDR2 is SYDVKM.

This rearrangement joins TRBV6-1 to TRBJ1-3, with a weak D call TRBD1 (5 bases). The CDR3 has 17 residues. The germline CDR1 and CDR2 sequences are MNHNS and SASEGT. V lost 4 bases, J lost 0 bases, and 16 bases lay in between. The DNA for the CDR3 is TGTGCCAGCAGTGGGCCAGGGTCGCCGAGCTCTGGAAACACCATATATTTT. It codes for CASSGPGSPSSGNTIYF.

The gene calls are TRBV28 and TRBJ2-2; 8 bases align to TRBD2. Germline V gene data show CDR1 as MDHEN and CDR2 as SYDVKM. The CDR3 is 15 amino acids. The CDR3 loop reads CATRGGAPDTGELFF. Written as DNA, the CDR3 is TGTGCTACCCGGGGGGGGGCGCCCGACACCGGGGAGCTGTTTTTT.

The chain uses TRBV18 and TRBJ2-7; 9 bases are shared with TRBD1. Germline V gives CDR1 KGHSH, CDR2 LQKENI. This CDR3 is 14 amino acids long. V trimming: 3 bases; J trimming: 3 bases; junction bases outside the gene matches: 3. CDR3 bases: TGTGCCAGCTCACCCCCGACAGGGGGCTACGAGCAGTACTTC. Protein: CASSPPTGGYEQYF.

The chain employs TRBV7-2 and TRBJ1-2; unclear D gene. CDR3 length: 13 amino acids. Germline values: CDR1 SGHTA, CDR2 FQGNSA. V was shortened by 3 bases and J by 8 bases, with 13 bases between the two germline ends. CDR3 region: CASSFIAEGGYTF. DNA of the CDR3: TGTGCCAGCAGCTTCATCGCAGAGGGCGGCTACACCTTC. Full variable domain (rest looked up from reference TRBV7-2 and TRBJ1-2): GAGVSQSPSNKVTEKGKDVELRCDPISGHTALYWYRQSLGQGLEFLIYFQGNSAPDKSGLPSDRFSAERTGGSVSTLTIQRTQQEDSAVYLCASSFIAEGGYTFGSGTRLTVV.

The CDR3 region has the DNA TGTGCCAGCAGCGTAGAACCGGGTACGCAGTATTTT. Encoded protein: CASSVEPGTQYF. V and J are TRBV5-5 and TRBJ2-3; no clear D. The germline V and J ends were trimmed by 4 bases and 8 bases, with 11 bases remaining between them. CDR3 length: 12 amino acids. The germline V gene encodes CDR1 SGHKS and CDR2 YYEKEE (reference sequence).

CDR3 sequence: CASSSGTSGRTNEQYF. The CDR3 nucleotides read TGTGCCAGCAGCTCAGGGACTAGCGGGAGGACTAACGAGCAGTACTTC. The chain uses TRBV5-4 and TRBJ2-7, with 15 bases matching TRBD2. This CDR3 region has 16 residues. Germline CDR1 is SGHNT and CDR2 is YYREEE (reference sequence). The V and J ends lost 3 bases and 5 bases, in that order; junction bases with no gene match: 6.

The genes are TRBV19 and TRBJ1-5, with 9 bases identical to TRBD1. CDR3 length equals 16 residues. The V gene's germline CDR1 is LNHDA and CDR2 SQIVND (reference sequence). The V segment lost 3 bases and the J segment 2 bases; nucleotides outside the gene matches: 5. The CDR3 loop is CASSMGTGSGNQPQHF. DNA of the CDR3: TGTGCCAGTAGTATGGGGACAGGGTCGGGCAATCAGCCCCAGCATTTT.

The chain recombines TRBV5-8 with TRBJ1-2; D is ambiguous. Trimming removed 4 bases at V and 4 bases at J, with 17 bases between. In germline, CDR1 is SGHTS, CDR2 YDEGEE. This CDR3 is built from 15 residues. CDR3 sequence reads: CASSQISTRGYGYTF. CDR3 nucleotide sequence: TGTGCCAGCAGCCAGATCTCAACACGGGGCTATGGCTACACCTTC.

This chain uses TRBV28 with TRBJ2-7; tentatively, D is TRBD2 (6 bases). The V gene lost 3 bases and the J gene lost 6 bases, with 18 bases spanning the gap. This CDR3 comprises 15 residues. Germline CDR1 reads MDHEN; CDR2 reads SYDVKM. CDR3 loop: CASSFISGDRLEQYF. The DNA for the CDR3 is TGTGCCAGCAGTTTTATATCGGGAGATCGTCTCGAGCAGTACTTC.

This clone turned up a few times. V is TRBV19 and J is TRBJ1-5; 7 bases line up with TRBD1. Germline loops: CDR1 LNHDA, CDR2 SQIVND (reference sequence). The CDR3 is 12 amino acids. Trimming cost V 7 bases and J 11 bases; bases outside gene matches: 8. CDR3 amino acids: CASTRDSATQHF. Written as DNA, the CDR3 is TGTGCCAGTACCAGGGACAGCGCGACCCAGCATTTT.

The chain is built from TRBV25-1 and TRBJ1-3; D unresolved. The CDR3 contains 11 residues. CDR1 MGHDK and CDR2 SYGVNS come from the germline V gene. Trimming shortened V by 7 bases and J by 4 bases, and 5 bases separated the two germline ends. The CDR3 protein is CASNLGNTIYF. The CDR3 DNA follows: TGTGCCAGCAACCTAGGAAACACCATATATTTT.

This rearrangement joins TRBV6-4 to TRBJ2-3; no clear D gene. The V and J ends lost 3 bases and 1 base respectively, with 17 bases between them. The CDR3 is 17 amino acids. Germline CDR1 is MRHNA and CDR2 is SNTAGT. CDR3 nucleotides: TGTGCCAGCAGTGAATCCTTTCAACTGAGCGGCACAGATACGCAGTATTTT. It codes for CASSESFQLSGTDTQYF.

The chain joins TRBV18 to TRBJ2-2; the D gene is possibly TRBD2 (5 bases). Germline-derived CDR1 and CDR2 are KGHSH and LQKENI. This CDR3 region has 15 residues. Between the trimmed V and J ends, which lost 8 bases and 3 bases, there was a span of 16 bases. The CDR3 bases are TGTGCCAGCCCCCTTGAGGGAGCAGACACCGGGGAGCTGTTTTTT. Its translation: CASPLEGADTGELFF.

CDR3 amino acids: CASSGRQGQRREKLFF. DNA of the CDR3: TGTGCCAGTAGTGGAAGACAGGGGCAGCGTCGCGAAAAACTGTTTTTT. This chain links TRBV19 with TRBJ1-4; 8 positions agree with TRBD1. Germline values: CDR1 LNHDA, CDR2 SQIVND (reference sequence). With V trimmed by 5 bases and J by 8 bases, 13 bases remained unmatched. The CDR3 totals 16 residues.

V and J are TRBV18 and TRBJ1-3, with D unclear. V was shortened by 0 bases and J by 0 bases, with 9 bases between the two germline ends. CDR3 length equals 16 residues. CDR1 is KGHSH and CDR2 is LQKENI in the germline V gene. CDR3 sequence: CASSPPDWGSGNTIYF. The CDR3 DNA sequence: TGTGCCAGCTCACCACCGGACTGGGGCTCTGGAAACACCATATATTTT. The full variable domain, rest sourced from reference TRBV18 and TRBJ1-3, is NAGVMQNPRHLVRRRGQEARLRCSPMKGHSHVYWYRQLPEEGLKFMVYLQKENIIDESGMPKERFSAEFPKEGPSILRIQQVVRGDSAAYFCASSPPDWGSGNTIYFGEGSWLTVV.

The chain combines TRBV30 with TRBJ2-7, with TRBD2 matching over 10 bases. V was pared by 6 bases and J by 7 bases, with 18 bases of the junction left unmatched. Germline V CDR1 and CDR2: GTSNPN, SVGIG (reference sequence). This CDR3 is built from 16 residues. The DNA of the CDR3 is TGTGCCTGCCGGAAGCGGGAGGGGCCTACCCAGGGTGAGCAGTACTTC. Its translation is CACRKREGPTQGEQYF.